These 24 T cell receptor beta chains share one sample of origin, sequenced in a study of CD8+ T cells in alopecia areata. Sequencing templates came from extracted RNA that was reverse transcribed into cDNA. Clones were read by immunoSEQ multiplex PCR, and TCRdb kept only the in-frame ones, dropping some. Of 150,000 to 200,000 clones in the sample, 50% to 70% were seen once. The sample consisted of CD4+ T cells sorted from blood, taken at week 0. These TCRs come from a human donor with alopecia areata.

V usage is TRBV6-5 and J usage is TRBJ1-1, with D unclear. The CDR3 spans 15 residues. Germline-derived CDR1 and CDR2 are MNHEY and SVGAGI. Trimming shortened V by 0 bases and J by 10 bases, and 18 bases separated the two germline ends. Written as DNA, the CDR3 is TGTGCCAGCAGTTACTCGGGCCGGGCCGGTGATCGAGCTTTCTTT. It encodes CASSYSGRAGDRAFF.

DNA of the CDR3: TGTGCCAGCGTTCACCCGGACAGGGAGGGCACTGAAGCTTTCTTT. Translated, it gives CASVHPDREGTEAFF. The chain has TRBV18 and TRBJ1-1, with 8 bases aligning to TRBD1. V lost 8 bases to trimming and J lost 4 bases; unmatched junction nucleotides: 12. The CDR3 is 15 residues long. From germline, CDR1 is KGHSH and CDR2 LQKENI.

This chain joins TRBV5-1 and TRBJ1-6; TRBD1 aligns across 8 bases. Germline V gene data show CDR1 as SGHRS and CDR2 as YFSETQ. This CDR3 spans 17 amino acids. Germline trimming cut 0 bases from V and 7 bases from J; bases unmatched to any gene: 9. The CDR3 region is CASSLVGQGIGNSPLHF. In nucleotides, the CDR3 is TGCGCCAGCAGCTTGGTTGGACAGGGTATTGGGAATTCACCCCTCCACTTT.

This clone was detected only a few times. CDR3 in amino acids: CASSERGSGNEQYF. The CDR3 DNA is TGTGCCAGCAGTGAACGGGGGTCGGGGAACGAGCAGTACTTC. This chain connects TRBV25-1 to TRBJ2-7, with D perhaps TRBD2 (6 bases). The CDR3 is made up of 14 amino acids. V was cut by 2 bases and J by 5 bases, with 13 bases left in between. Looked up from germline, CDR1 is MGHDK and CDR2 is SYGVNS.

This clone turned up a few times. The rearrangement links TRBV20-1 to TRBJ2-4; D is unresolved. There are 10 residues in the CDR3. V lost 5 bases, J lost 3 bases, and 2 bases lay in between. Germline CDR1 reads DFQATT; CDR2 reads SNEGSKA (reference sequence). CDR3 sequence (DNA): TGCAGTGCTGGCAAAAACATTCAGTACTTC. Translating it yields CSAGKNIQYF.

There are a few counts of this clone. The rearrangement links TRBV6-6 to TRBJ2-7, with TRBD1 matching over 8 bases. The CDR3 consists of 14 residues. Germline CDR1 reads MNHNY; CDR2 reads SVGAGI (reference sequence). The V gene end was trimmed by 6 bases and the J gene end by 5 bases; junction bases not matched to a gene: 9. CDR3 DNA: TGTGCCAGCAGCCCGGACAGGGTTAACAACGAGCAGTACTTC. Translated: CASSPDRVNNEQYF.

This clone was counted between two and nine times. CDR3 protein: CASSLVSGSEAFF. CDR3 in DNA: TGTGCCAGCAGCTTAGTTTCGGGCTCTGAAGCTTTCTTT. The chain carries TRBV5-6 and TRBJ1-1, with D hard to call. Trimming removed 2 bases at V and 6 bases at J, with 11 bases between. The CDR3 consists of 13 residues. The V gene's germline CDR1 is SGHDT and CDR2 YYEEEE.

The J gene is TRBJ1-1, the V gene TRBV11-3; D is uncertain. The V gene's germline CDR1 is SGHNT and CDR2 YENEEA. V lost 2 bases and J lost 4, with 8 bases in between. The CDR3 totals 13 residues. The CDR3 loop reads CASSLRRTTEAFF. CDR3 in DNA: TGTGCCAGCAGCTTAAGAAGGACCACTGAAGCTTTCTTT. The whole variable domain, remainder taken from reference TRBV11-3 and TRBJ1-1, is EAGVVQSPRYKIIEKKQPVAFWCNPISGHNTLYWYLQNLGQGPELLIRYENEEAVDDSQLPKDRFSAERLKGVDSTLKIQPAELGDSAVYLCASSLRRTTEAFFGQGTRLTVV.

The rearrangement uses TRBV27 and TRBJ2-5, with 8 bases lining up with TRBD2. This CDR3 spans 14 amino acids. Germline lookup yields CDR1 MNHEY and CDR2 SMNVEV (reference sequence). V lost 4 bases to trimming and J lost 5 bases; unmatched junction nucleotides: 6. CDR3 residues: CASSSGGGSETQYF. CDR3 sequence (DNA): TGTGCCAGCAGTTCCGGGGGGGGCTCGGAGACCCAGTACTTC.

The chain links TRBV30 to TRBJ1-6; TRBD1 aligns across 10 bases. The CDR3 is made up of 15 amino acids. The V gene end was trimmed by 2 bases and the J gene end by 10 bases; junction bases not matched to a gene: 8. Germline values: CDR1 GTSNPN, CDR2 SVGIG (reference sequence). The CDR3 bases are TGTGCCTGGAGTCCTCCAGACAGGGGGCTCTCACCCCTCCACTTT. Protein product: CAWSPPDRGLSPLHF. Variable domain in full (rest from reference TRBV30 and TRBJ1-6): SQTIHQWPATLVQPVGSPLSLECTVEGTSNPNLYWYRQAAGRGLQLLFYSVGIGQISSEVPQNLSASRPQDRQFILSSKKLLLSDSGFYLCAWSPPDRGLSPLHFGNGTRLTVT.

The chain has TRBV5-1 and TRBJ1-5; no definite D call. Trimming took 5 bases from V and 2 from J, leaving 8 bases between them. This CDR3 is built from 13 residues. Germline lookup yields CDR1 SGHRS and CDR2 YFSETQ. In nucleotides, the CDR3 is TGCGCCAGCAGTCCCGAGGGCAATCAGCCCCAGCATTTT. Translated, it gives CASSPEGNQPQHF.

The genes are TRBV7-9 and TRBJ1-2; D might be TRBD1 (5 bases). The CDR3 length is 12 residues. V lost 5 bases and J lost 5, with 9 bases in between. The germline V gene has CDR1 SEHNR and CDR2 FQNEAQ (reference sequence). The CDR3 DNA follows: TGTGCCAGCAGCACCGACAGTTATGGCTACACCTTC. Translating it yields CASSTDSYGYTF.

The chain combines TRBV5-4 with TRBJ1-1, with 10 nucleotides matching TRBD1. The germline CDR1 and CDR2 sequences are SGHNT and YYREEE (reference sequence). J was trimmed by 5 bases and V by 4 bases; bases with no gene match: 2. The CDR3 has 13 amino acids. CDR3 nucleotide sequence: TGTGCCAGCAGCACGGACAGGGGGACTGAAGCTTTCTTT. Residues: CASSTDRGTEAFF.

The genes are TRBV7-9 and TRBJ1-1, with TRBD1 matching over 8 bases. Germline V gene lookup returns CDR1 SEHNR and CDR2 FQNEAQ (reference sequence). V dropped 5 bases and J dropped 4; count of bases not matched to a gene: 6. This CDR3 contains 14 residues. CDR3 amino acids: CASSTGQGSTEAFF. The CDR3 bases are TGTGCCAGCAGCACTGGACAGGGCAGCACTGAAGCTTTCTTT.

This clone has a handful of counts. As DNA, the CDR3 is TGTGCCAGCAGCCAGATGACAGGGGGCGCCGCTGGCTACACCTTC. The encoded protein is CASSQMTGGAAGYTF. The V call is TRBV7-8, the J call TRBJ1-2, with TRBD1 matching over 10 bases. V lost 5 bases and J lost 7; bases outside the gene matches: 10. From germline, CDR1 is SGHVS and CDR2 FQNEAQ. This CDR3 comprises 15 residues.

The CDR3 coding sequence is TGTGCCAGCAGTCCTCTGGTCTATGGCTACACCTTC. Amino acid sequence: CASSPLVYGYTF. The genes are TRBV6-6 and TRBJ1-2; D is ambiguous. V was clipped by 5 bases and J by 4 bases, with 8 bases between them. The CDR3 extends over 12 amino acids. The germline V gene has CDR1 MNHNY and CDR2 SVGAGI (reference sequence).

The chain is built from TRBV11-2 and TRBJ2-3; no clear D. CDR3 length equals 13 residues. Between the trimmed V and J ends, which lost 2 bases and 4 bases, there was a span of 7 bases. The germline V gene has CDR1 SGHAT and CDR2 FQNNGV. The CDR3 protein is CASSLNSPDTQYF. The CDR3 nucleotides read TGTGCCAGCAGCTTAAACAGCCCAGATACGCAGTATTTT.

The chain recombines TRBV30 with TRBJ2-3; possible D gene TRBD2, 5 bases. Germline V gene sequence: CDR1 GTSNPN, CDR2 SVGIG (reference sequence). The CDR3 covers 13 residues. V was trimmed by 5 bases and J by 6 bases, leaving 15 bases between them. The CDR3 nucleotides read TGTGCCTGGGCGACCGGGGTGATTGATACGCAGTATTTT. This encodes CAWATGVIDTQYF.

This chain links TRBV19 with TRBJ1-5; TRBD1 might be the D (6 bases). Germline V lookup: CDR1 LNHDA, CDR2 SQIVND (reference sequence). The CDR3 is 13 amino acids. Trimming left V 10 bases short and J 4 bases short, with 14 bases between. CDR3 nucleotides: TGTGCCACCCAGGGGTTTGGGAATCAGCCCCAGCATTTT. Residues: CATQGFGNQPQHF.

DNA for the CDR3: TGTGCCTGGAGTGTACGTGGTACCGGGGGGGGCTACACCTTC. Amino acids: CAWSVRGTGGGYTF. V is TRBV30 and J is TRBJ1-2; possible D gene TRBD1, 5 bases. The germline V gene encodes CDR1 GTSNPN and CDR2 SVGIG (reference sequence). CDR3 length equals 14 residues. Trimming left V 0 bases short and J 8 bases short, with 16 bases between.

The chain uses TRBV1 and TRBJ2-7; TRBD1 was called by the table and not checked on the DNA. TRBV1 is recorded as a pseudogene. This CDR3 region has 15 residues. The CDR3 sequence is CTSSQARTGGSVQYF. CDR3 bases: TGCACCAGCAGCCAGGCCCGGACAGGGGGCTCGGTGCAGTACTTC.

The chain combines TRBV4-1 with TRBJ1-1, with D perhaps TRBD1 (5 bases). V lost 1 base and J 11 bases, leaving 11 bases between the germline ends. This CDR3 region has 12 residues. CDR1 MGHRA and CDR2 YSYEKL come from the germline V gene. The CDR3 here is CASSQVGAGAFF. Here the CDR3 DNA reads TGCGCCAGCAGCCAAGTCGGGGCGGGTGCTTTCTTT.

Concerning this clone: Other DNA sequences from this sample encode an identical CDR3 as well. The V and J genes are TRBV29-1 and TRBJ2-1; possibly TRBD2 for D (5 bases). This CDR3 is 11 amino acids long. Germline V lookup: CDR1 SQVTM, CDR2 ANQGSEA. The germline V and J ends were trimmed by 4 bases and 7 bases, with 8 bases remaining between them. The CDR3, as DNA: TGCAGCGTTGGTTCGGGAAATGAGCAGTTCTTC. It yields the protein CSVGSGNEQFF.

This sequence joins TRBV27 and TRBJ1-2; weak D call: TRBD1 (6 bases). Germline CDR1 is MNHEY and CDR2 is SMNVEV (reference sequence). This CDR3 spans 14 amino acids. V lost 8 bases and J 4 bases, leaving 17 bases between the germline ends. Written as DNA, the CDR3 is TGTGCCAGCGGACCGCGATCAGGGGTCTATGGCTACACCTTC. As protein: CASGPRSGVYGYTF.